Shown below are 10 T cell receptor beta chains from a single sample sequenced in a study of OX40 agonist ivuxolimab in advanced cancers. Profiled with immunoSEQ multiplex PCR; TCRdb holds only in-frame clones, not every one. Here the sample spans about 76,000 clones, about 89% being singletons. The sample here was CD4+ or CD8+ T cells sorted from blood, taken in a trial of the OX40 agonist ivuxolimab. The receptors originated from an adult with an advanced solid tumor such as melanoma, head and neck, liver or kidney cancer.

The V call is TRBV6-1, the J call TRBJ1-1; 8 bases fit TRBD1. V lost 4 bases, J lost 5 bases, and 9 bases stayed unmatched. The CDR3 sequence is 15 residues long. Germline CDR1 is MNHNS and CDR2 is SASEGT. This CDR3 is CASSGRTGRGTEAFF. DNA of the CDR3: TGTGCCAGCAGTGGCAGGACAGGGAGGGGGACTGAAGCTTTCTTT.

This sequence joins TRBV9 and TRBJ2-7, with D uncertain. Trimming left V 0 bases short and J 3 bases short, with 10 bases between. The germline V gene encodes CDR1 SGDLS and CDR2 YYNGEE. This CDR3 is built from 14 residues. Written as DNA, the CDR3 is TGTGCCAGCAGCGTAGGTTCACCAGGCTACGAGCAGTACTTC. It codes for CASSVGSPGYEQYF.

CDR3 loop: CASSKTGPSNQPQHF. The CDR3 bases are TGTGCCAGCTCAAAGACAGGTCCTAGCAATCAGCCCCAGCATTTT. The rearrangement uses TRBV18 and TRBJ1-5; D is possibly TRBD1 (6 bases). The CDR3 is 15 residues long. Per the germline V gene, CDR1 is KGHSH and CDR2 is LQKENI. The ends were cut back, 5 bases at V and 0 bases at J, with 11 bases in the middle.

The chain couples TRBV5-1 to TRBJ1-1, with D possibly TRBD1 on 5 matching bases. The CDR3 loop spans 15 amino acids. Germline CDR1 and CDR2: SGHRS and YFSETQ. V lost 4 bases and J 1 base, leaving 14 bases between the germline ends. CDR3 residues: CASSPIGGENTEAFF. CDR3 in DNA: TGCGCCAGCAGCCCCATCGGGGGGGAGAACACTGAAGCTTTCTTT.

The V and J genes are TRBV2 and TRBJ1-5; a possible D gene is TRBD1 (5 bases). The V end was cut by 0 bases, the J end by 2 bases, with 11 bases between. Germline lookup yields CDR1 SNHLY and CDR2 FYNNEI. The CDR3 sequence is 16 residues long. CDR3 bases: TGTGCCAGCAGTGAAGCGCCGAAAGGGGGCAATCAGCCCCAGCATTTT. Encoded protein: CASSEAPKGGNQPQHF.

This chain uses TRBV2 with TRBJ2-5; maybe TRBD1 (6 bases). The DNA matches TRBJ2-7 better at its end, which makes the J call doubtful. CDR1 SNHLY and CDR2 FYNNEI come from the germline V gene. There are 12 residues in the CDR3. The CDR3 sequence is CASSDTGHEQYF. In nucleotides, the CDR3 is TGTGCCAGCAGTGATACAGGGCACGAGCAGTACTTC.

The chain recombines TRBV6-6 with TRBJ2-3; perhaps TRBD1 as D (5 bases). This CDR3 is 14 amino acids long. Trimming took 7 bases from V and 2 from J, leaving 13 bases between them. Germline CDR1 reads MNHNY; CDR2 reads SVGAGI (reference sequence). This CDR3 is CASTQQEITDTQYF. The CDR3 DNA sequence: TGTGCCAGCACCCAACAGGAGATCACAGATACGCAGTATTTT.

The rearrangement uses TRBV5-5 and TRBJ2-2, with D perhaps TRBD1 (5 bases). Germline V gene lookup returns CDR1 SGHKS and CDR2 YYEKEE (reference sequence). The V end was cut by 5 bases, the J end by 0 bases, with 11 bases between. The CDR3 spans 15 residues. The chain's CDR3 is CASSSRQTNTGELFF. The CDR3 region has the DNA TGTGCCAGCAGTTCAAGACAGACGAACACCGGGGAGCTGTTTTTT.

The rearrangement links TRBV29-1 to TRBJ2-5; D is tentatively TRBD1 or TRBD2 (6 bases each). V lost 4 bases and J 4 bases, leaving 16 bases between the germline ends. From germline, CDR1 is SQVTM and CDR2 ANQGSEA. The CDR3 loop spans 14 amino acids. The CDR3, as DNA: TGCAGCGTTGTAGGATCGGGGGCCGGAGAGACCCAGTACTTC. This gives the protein CSVVGSGAGETQYF.

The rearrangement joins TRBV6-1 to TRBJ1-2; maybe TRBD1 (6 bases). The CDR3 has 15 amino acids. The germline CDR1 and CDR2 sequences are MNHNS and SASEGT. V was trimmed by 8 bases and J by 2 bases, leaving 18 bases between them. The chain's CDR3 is CASQAPQGSNYGYTF. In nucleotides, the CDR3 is TGTGCCAGCCAAGCCCCACAGGGATCCAACTATGGCTACACCTTC.